The next 28 T cell receptor beta chains were all read from a single sample in a study of shared clonotypes between healthy human individuals. Positive CCR7 selection of CD45RO-negative cells yielded the naive CD8 cells, and terminally differentiated effector memory CD45RA+ cells were excluded. Generated by immunoSEQ multiplex PCR, the TCRdb table keeps only in-frame clones and is missing some. The sample records 800,000 to 950,000 clones, about 97% being singletons. The sequencing input was naive CD8+ T cells sorted from blood. All receptors come from a man aged 25-40 years in good health.

This clone was observed a single time. The chain combines TRBV4-3 with TRBJ2-1, with D possibly being TRBD1 or TRBD2 (5 bases each). From germline, CDR1 is LGHNA and CDR2 YSLEER. There are 19 residues in the CDR3. The V end lost 0 bases, the J end lost 2 bases, and 20 bases lay between the germline ends. CDR3 DNA sequence: TGCGCCAGCAGCCAAGATCCCCCCCCGCCGGGACCAACCTACAATGAGCAGTTCTTC. Protein product: CASSQDPPPPGPTYNEQFF.

The CDR3 DNA reads TGTGCCAGCAGTCCTCCTAGCGGGCGGAGCTCCTACAATGAGCAGTTCTTC. This translates into CASSPPSGRSSYNEQFF. The chain recombines TRBV7-9 with TRBJ2-1, with 8 bases identical to TRBD2. This CDR3 is built from 17 residues. Per the germline V gene, CDR1 is SEHNR and CDR2 is FQNEAQ (reference sequence). Trimming removed 6 bases from V and 0 bases from J; junction bases left unmatched: 10.

The chain joins TRBV5-5 to TRBJ2-3, with D perhaps TRBD1 (6 bases). This CDR3 has 15 residues. The V end lost 2 bases, the J end lost 2 bases, and 12 bases lay between the germline ends. Germline-derived CDR1 and CDR2 are SGHKS and YYEKEE (reference sequence). The CDR3 loop is CASSFTGTITDTQYF. CDR3 coding DNA: TGTGCCAGCAGCTTTACAGGGACGATCACAGATACGCAGTATTTT.

The genes are TRBV5-4 and TRBJ2-7, with TRBD1 matching over 7 bases. CDR3 length: 15 residues. V trimming: 2 bases; J trimming: 5 bases; junction bases outside the gene matches: 10. Germline-derived CDR1 and CDR2 are SGHNT and YYREEE (reference sequence). The DNA of the CDR3 is TGTGCCAGCAGCTTACCGGGACAGAGAACCGACGAGCAGTACTTC. Its translation is CASSLPGQRTDEQYF.

The chain has TRBV20-1 and TRBJ1-2; D is unresolved. The germline V gene has CDR1 DFQATT and CDR2 SNEGSKA (reference sequence). V was cut by 3 bases and J by 4 bases, with 6 bases left in between. This CDR3 comprises 11 residues. CDR3 DNA sequence: TGCAGTGCTAGGGTTAGCTATGGCTACACCTTC. Translation: CSARVSYGYTF.

This sequence joins TRBV9 and TRBJ1-2; D might be TRBD1 (6 bases). The CDR3 loop spans 12 amino acids. The V end lost 3 bases, the J end lost 4 bases, and 7 bases lay between the germline ends. Germline V CDR1 and CDR2: SGDLS, YYNGEE. The CDR3 loop is CASSGDIYGYTF. CDR3 DNA sequence: TGTGCCAGCAGCGGGGACATCTATGGCTACACCTTC.

V is TRBV6-6 and J is TRBJ2-7; perhaps TRBD1 as D (6 bases). The V and J ends lost 3 bases and 3 bases respectively, with 12 bases between them. The CDR3 is 14 amino acids. In germline, CDR1 is MNHNY, CDR2 SVGAGI (reference sequence). The CDR3: CASSYERQDYEQYF. In nucleotides, the CDR3 is TGTGCCAGCAGTTATGAGAGACAGGACTACGAGCAGTACTTC.

This chain joins TRBV11-1 and TRBJ1-1; D might be TRBD1 (5 bases). CDR1 is SGHAT and CDR2 is FQDESV in the germline V gene (reference sequence). V was pared by 2 bases and J by 4 bases, with 17 bases between. CDR3 length: 16 amino acids. The CDR3 loop is CASSLRSFGAGTEAFF. DNA for the CDR3: TGTGCCAGCAGCTTAAGGAGTTTCGGGGCAGGCACTGAAGCTTTCTTT.

The J gene is TRBJ1-1, the V gene TRBV30; D ambiguous. CDR1 and CDR2 (germline): GTSNPN, SVGIG (reference sequence). V dropped 5 bases and J dropped 3 bases, with 10 bases sitting between them. The CDR3 extends over 12 amino acids. CDR3 sequence reads: CAWDMGYTEAFF. CDR3 coding DNA: TGTGCCTGGGACATGGGTTACACTGAAGCTTTCTTT. Complete variable domain (other parts from reference TRBV30 and TRBJ1-1): SQTIHQWPATLVQPVGSPLSLECTVEGTSNPNLYWYRQAAGRGLQLLFYSVGIGQISSEVPQNLSASRPQDRQFILSSKKLLLSDSGFYLCAWDMGYTEAFFGQGTRLTVV.

Comment on this clone: The sample contains more than one DNA sequence encoding this CDR3. This chain joins TRBV4-1 and TRBJ2-7; D gene uncertain. The CDR3 is made up of 13 amino acids. The germline V gene encodes CDR1 MGHRA and CDR2 YSYEKL. V was clipped by 1 base and J by 4 bases, with 8 bases between them. In DNA, the CDR3 is TGCGCCAGCAGCCAAGGGTTGGGGTACGAGCAGTACTTC. This encodes CASSQGLGYEQYF.

The chain recombines TRBV5-4 with TRBJ2-7, with a possible D match to TRBD2 (6 bases). CDR3 length: 12 amino acids. V was pared by 0 bases and J by 6 bases, with 7 bases between. CDR1 SGHNT and CDR2 YYREEE come from the germline V gene (reference sequence). The chain's CDR3 is CASSLVGLEQYF. DNA for the CDR3: TGTGCCAGCAGCTTGGTGGGACTCGAGCAGTACTTC. The variable domain in full, with the rest retrieved from reference TRBV5-4 and TRBJ2-7, is ETGVTQSPTHLIKTRGQQVTLRCSSQSGHNTVSWYQQALGQGPQFIFQYYREEENGRGNFPPRFSGLQFPNYSSELNVNALELDDSALYLCASSLVGLEQYFGPGTRLTVT.

The chain carries TRBV9 and TRBJ2-3; a possible D gene is TRBD2 (5 bases). V was shortened by 0 bases and J by 5 bases, with 19 bases between the two germline ends. Germline V gene sequence: CDR1 SGDLS, CDR2 YYNGEE. CDR3 size: 17 residues. CDR3 loop: CASSVGRRSRGGDTQYF. Written as DNA, the CDR3 is TGTGCCAGCAGCGTAGGGAGGCGGAGTAGAGGCGGAGATACGCAGTATTTT. Looking up the rest from reference TRBV9 and TRBJ2-3 gives the full variable domain: DSGVTQTPKHLITATGQRVTLRCSPRSGDLSVYWYQQSLDQGLQFLIQYYNGEERAKGNILERFSAQQFPDLHSELNLSSLELGDSALYFCASSVGRRSRGGDTQYFGPGTRLTVL.

DNA of the CDR3: TGCAGCGTTGCGGTAGTGTTAGCGGGAGCTCGGGACGAGCAGTACTTC. Its protein product is CSVAVVLAGARDEQYF. The chain has TRBV29-1 and TRBJ2-7, with TRBD2 identical over 9 bases. This CDR3 comprises 16 residues. The V and J ends lost 4 bases and 5 bases, in that order; junction bases with no gene match: 15. From germline, CDR1 is SQVTM and CDR2 ANQGSEA.

The J gene is TRBJ1-5, the V gene TRBV10-3, with D tentatively TRBD1 (5 bases). The CDR3 covers 17 residues. Germline V gene lookup returns CDR1 ENHRY and CDR2 SYGVKD. The V and J ends lost 0 bases and 0 bases respectively, with 12 bases between them. CDR3 nucleotides: TGTGCCATCAGTGAGTCGGAGGGGCCCTATAGCAATCAGCCCCAGCATTTT. Translating it yields CAISESEGPYSNQPQHF.

This clone was found once. The chain uses TRBV29-1 and TRBJ2-2; no clear D. The CDR3 is made up of 12 amino acids. The V end was cut by 5 bases, the J end by 5 bases, with 9 bases between. CDR1 and CDR2 from the germline V gene are SQVTM and ANQGSEA. CDR3 sequence reads: CSVPRPTGELFF. CDR3 bases: TGCAGCGTTCCCCGACCGACCGGGGAGCTGTTTTTT.

The chain is built from TRBV27 and TRBJ2-7; 7 bases map to TRBD1. Looked up from germline, CDR1 is MNHEY and CDR2 is SMNVEV (reference sequence). J lost 3 bases, V lost 6 bases, and 8 bases had no gene match. The CDR3 has 14 amino acids. DNA of the CDR3: TGTGCCAGCAGCCCACAGGGGTTTGGCTACGAGCAGTACTTC. Translation gives CASSPQGFGYEQYF.

This chain links TRBV7-2 with TRBJ2-7, with a possible D match to TRBD2 (7 bases). The CDR3 has 17 residues. With 5 bases removed from V and 1 base from J, the gap between germline ends came to 21 bases. Looked up from germline, CDR1 is SGHTA and CDR2 is FQGNSA. The CDR3 is CASSDPAWGGGSYEQYF. CDR3 in DNA: TGTGCCAGCAGCGACCCCGCGTGGGGGGGCGGATCCTACGAGCAGTACTTC.

The V and J genes are TRBV19 and TRBJ1-1; 8 bases line up with TRBD1. J lost 1 base, V lost 6 bases, and 7 bases had no gene match. This CDR3 has 15 residues. The germline CDR1 and CDR2 sequences are LNHDA and SQIVND (reference sequence). CDR3 DNA sequence: TGTGCCAGTAGGGGGACAGGTACCCGGAACACTGAAGCTTTCTTT. Translating it yields CASRGTGTRNTEAFF. Supplemented by reference TRBV19 and TRBJ1-1, the full variable domain reads DGGITQSPKYLFRKEGQNVTLSCEQNLNHDAMYWYRQDPGQGLRLIYYSQIVNDFQKGDIAEGYSVSREKKESFPLTVTSAQKNPTAFYLCASRGTGTRNTEAFFGQGTRLTVV.

The V gene is TRBV19, the J gene TRBJ2-1, with D possibly TRBD2 on 5 matching bases. Germline V gene data show CDR1 as LNHDA and CDR2 as SQIVND (reference sequence). The CDR3 sequence is 11 residues long. The V end was cut by 7 bases, the J end by 7 bases, with 8 bases between. The CDR3 loop reads CASTRGNEQFF. In DNA form, the CDR3 reads TGTGCCAGTACCCGAGGGAATGAGCAGTTCTTC.

The chain couples TRBV4-1 to TRBJ2-7, with 9 bases fitting TRBD2. J was trimmed by 3 bases and V by 0 bases; bases with no gene match: 3. The germline V gene has CDR1 MGHRA and CDR2 YSYEKL. This CDR3 comprises 15 residues. The CDR3 sequence: CASSQDPSGNYEQYF. The CDR3 region has the DNA TGCGCCAGCAGCCAAGACCCTAGCGGGAACTACGAGCAGTACTTC.

The rearrangement joins TRBV15 to TRBJ2-7, with 9 bases fitting TRBD2. J lost 4 bases, V lost 3 bases, and 7 bases had no gene match. Germline V gene lookup returns CDR1 LNHNV and CDR2 YYDKDF (reference sequence). The CDR3 contains 15 residues. CDR3 loop: CATSRGTSLGYEQYF. The DNA of the CDR3 is TGTGCCACCAGCAGGGGGACTAGCTTAGGGTACGAGCAGTACTTC.

J is TRBJ1-3 and V is TRBV6-5; no reliable D call. Germline V gene lookup returns CDR1 MNHEY and CDR2 SVGAGI. Trimming shortened V by 5 bases and J by 3 bases, and 11 bases separated the two germline ends. This CDR3 spans 14 amino acids. CDR3 DNA: TGTGCCAGCAGTGAAGACTTCGGTGGAAACACCATATATTTT. This translates into CASSEDFGGNTIYF.

The chain links TRBV10-1 to TRBJ2-3, with D possibly TRBD1 on 6 matching bases. CDR1 is WNHNN and CDR2 is SYGVQD in the germline V gene (reference sequence). This CDR3 contains 15 residues. Deletions cut 0 bases from V and 2 bases from J, with 9 bases between. Written as DNA, the CDR3 is TGCGCCAGCAGTGAGTCTCAGGGGATCACAGATACGCAGTATTTT. This translates into CASSESQGITDTQYF.

The chain carries TRBV29-1 and TRBJ2-1; D unresolved. Per the germline V gene, CDR1 is SQVTM and CDR2 is ANQGSEA. The CDR3 consists of 13 residues. Trimming removed 7 bases at V and 7 bases at J, with 17 bases between. DNA for the CDR3: TGCAGCGGGAAGGACCTCCGAGGAAATGAGCAGTTCTTC. Protein sequence: CSGKDLRGNEQFF.

The rearrangement uses TRBV14 and TRBJ2-1; TRBD2 agrees at 12 bases. The germline V gene encodes CDR1 SGHDN and CDR2 FVKESK. This CDR3 is 16 amino acids long. V trimming: 1 base; J trimming: 7 bases; junction bases outside the gene matches: 5. The CDR3 here is CASSQGLAGVGNEQFF. The CDR3, as DNA: TGTGCCAGCAGCCAAGGACTAGCGGGAGTGGGGAATGAGCAGTTCTTC.

This chain connects TRBV5-5 to TRBJ2-7, with a tentative D call TRBD2 (5 bases). The CDR3 runs to 15 residues. V shed 2 bases and J shed 2 bases, with 14 bases lying between them. Germline V lookup: CDR1 SGHKS, CDR2 YYEKEE (reference sequence). The CDR3 region is CASSLEGALPYEQYF. The CDR3 nucleotides are TGTGCCAGCAGCTTAGAGGGAGCGTTACCCTACGAGCAGTACTTC.

The rearrangement links TRBV12-1 to TRBJ1-4; the listed D gene, TRBD1, was not tested against the DNA. TRBV12-1 is a pseudogene. The CDR3 runs to 16 residues. CDR3: CASSFDRQGVVEKLFF. The CDR3 DNA follows: TGTGCCAGCAGCTTTGATAGACAGGGGGTAGTCGAAAAACTGTTTTTT.

This chain links TRBV4-3 with TRBJ2-7, with D perhaps being TRBD1 or TRBD2 (6 bases each). The V and J ends lost 1 base and 5 bases respectively, with 15 bases between them. This CDR3 comprises 15 residues. Germline lookup yields CDR1 LGHNA and CDR2 YSLEER. This CDR3 is CASSQGGGGFDEQYF. The DNA for the CDR3 is TGCGCCAGCAGCCAAGGTGGAGGGGGTTTTGACGAGCAGTACTTC.